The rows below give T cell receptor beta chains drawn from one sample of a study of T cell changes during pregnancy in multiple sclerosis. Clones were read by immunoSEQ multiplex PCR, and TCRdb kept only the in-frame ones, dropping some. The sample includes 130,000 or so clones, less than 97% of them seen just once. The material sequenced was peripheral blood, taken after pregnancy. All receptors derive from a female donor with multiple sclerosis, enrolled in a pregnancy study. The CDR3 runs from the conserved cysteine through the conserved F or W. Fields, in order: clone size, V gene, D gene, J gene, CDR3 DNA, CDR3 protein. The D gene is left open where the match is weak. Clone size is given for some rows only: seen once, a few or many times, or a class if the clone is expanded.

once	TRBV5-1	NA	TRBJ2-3	TGCGCCAGCAGCTTGGAGGGCGGGAGCACAGATACGCAGTATTTT	CASSLEGGSTDTQYF
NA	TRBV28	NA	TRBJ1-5	TGTGCCAGCAGTTCACCTCTTCGAGGATCTTTTCTTTATCAGCCCCAGCATTTT	CASSSPLRGSFLYQPQHF
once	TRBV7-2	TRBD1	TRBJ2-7	TGTGCCAGCAGCGACCGGGACAGGGGGCGTTACGAGCAGTACTTC	CASSDRDRGRYEQYF
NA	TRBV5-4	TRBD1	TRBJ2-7	TGTGCCAGCACCCAGAAACAGGGGGTTCACGAGCAGTACTTC	CASTQKQGVHEQYF
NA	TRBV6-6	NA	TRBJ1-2	TGTGCCAGCACCCCCAGGACTGAGTATGGCTACACCTTC	CASTPRTEYGYTF
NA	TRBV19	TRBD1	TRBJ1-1	TGTGCCAGCGAGACAGGGGGCTCCACTGAAGCTTTCTTT	CASETGGSTEAFF
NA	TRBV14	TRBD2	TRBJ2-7	TGTGCCAGCAGCCAGACGGGGGGAGTCGGCTCCTACGAGCAGTACTTC	CASSQTGGVGSYEQYF
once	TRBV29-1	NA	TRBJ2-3	TGCAGCGTGGGGCCAGATACGCAGTATTTT	CSVGPDTQYF
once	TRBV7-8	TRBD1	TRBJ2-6	TGTGCCAGCAGCTTACAGGGGGTCTCTGGGGCCAACGTCCTGACTTTC	CASSLQGVSGANVLTF
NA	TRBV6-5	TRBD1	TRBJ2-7	TGTGCCAGCAGTTCCTTGACAGGGCTCGAGCAGTACTTC	CASSSLTGLEQYF
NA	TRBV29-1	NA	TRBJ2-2	TGCAGCGTTCGGGGGAGGAACACCGGGGAGCTGTTTTTT	CSVRGRNTGELFF
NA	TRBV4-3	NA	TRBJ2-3	TGCGCCAGCAGCCGGGCCTTCGCAGATACGCAGTATTTT	CASSRAFADTQYF
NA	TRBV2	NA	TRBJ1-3	TGTGCCAGCAGTGCAGGGTCAGGAAACACCATATATTTT	CASSAGSGNTIYF
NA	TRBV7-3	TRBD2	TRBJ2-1	TGTGCCAGCAGCTTGACTTCCGGACTAGCGGGAGGGCTCGGAAACAATGAGCAGTTCTTC	CASSLTSGLAGGLGNNEQFF
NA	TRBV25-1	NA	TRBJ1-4	TGTGCCAGCAGTGAATACGCAGGGGCATTGAGAAAACTGTTTTTT	CASSEYAGALRKLFF
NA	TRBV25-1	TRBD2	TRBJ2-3	TGTGCCAGCAGTAAATTAGCGGGAGTTGGAGATACGCAGTATTTT	CASSKLAGVGDTQYF
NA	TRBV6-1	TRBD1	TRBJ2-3	TGTGCCACAAACAGGGGGCGCACAGATACGCAGTATTTT	CATNRGRTDTQYF
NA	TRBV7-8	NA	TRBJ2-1	TGTGCCAGCAGCTTAGGCGACTACAATGAGCAGTTCTTC	CASSLGDYNEQFF
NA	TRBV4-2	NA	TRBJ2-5	TGTGCCAGCAGTCAAGCGGCGGCGGGAGTGGGGGCACAAGAGACCCAGTACTTC	CASSQAAAGVGAQETQYF
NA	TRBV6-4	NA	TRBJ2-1	TGTGCCAGCAGTGACTCGAGCGGCTCCTACAATGAGCAGTTCTTC	CASSDSSGSYNEQFF
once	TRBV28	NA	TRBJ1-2	TGTGCCAGCAGTTCCCCACACGGACAGTATACCAACTATGGCTACACCTTC	CASSSPHGQYTNYGYTF
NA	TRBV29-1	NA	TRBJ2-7	TGCAGCGTTGTGACTAGAGGTGCATCCGAGCAGTACTTC	CSVVTRGASEQYF